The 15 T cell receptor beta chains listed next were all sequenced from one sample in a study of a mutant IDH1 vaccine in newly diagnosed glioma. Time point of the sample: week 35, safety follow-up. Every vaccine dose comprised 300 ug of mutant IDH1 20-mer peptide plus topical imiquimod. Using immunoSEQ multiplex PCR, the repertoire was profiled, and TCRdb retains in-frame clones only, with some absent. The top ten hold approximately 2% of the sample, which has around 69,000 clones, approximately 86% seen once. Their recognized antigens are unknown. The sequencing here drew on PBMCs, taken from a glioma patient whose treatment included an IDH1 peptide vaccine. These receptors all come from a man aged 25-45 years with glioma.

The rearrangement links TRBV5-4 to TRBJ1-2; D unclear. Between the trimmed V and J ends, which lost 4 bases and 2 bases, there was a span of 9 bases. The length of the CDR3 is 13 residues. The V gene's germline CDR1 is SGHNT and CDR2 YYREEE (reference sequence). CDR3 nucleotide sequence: TGTGCCAGCAGCCCTCCGGGCAACTATGGCTACACCTTC. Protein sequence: CASSPPGNYGYTF.

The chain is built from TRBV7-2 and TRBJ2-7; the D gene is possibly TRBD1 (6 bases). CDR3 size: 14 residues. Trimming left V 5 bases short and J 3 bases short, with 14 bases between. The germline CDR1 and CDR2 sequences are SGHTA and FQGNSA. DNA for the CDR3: TGTGCCAGCAGCCTTTTGGGGGACAACTACGAGCAGTACTTC. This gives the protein CASSLLGDNYEQYF. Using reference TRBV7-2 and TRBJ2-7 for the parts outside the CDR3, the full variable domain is GAGVSQSPSNKVTEKGKDVELRCDPISGHTALYWYRQSLGQGLEFLIYFQGNSAPDKSGLPSDRFSAERTGGSVSTLTIQRTQQEDSAVYLCASSLLGDNYEQYFGPGTRLTVT.

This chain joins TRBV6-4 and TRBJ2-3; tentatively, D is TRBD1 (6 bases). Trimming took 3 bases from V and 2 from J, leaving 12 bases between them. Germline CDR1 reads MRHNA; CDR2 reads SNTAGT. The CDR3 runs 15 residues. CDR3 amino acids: CASSETGRNTDTQYF. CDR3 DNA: TGTGCCAGCAGTGAAACAGGGCGGAACACAGATACGCAGTATTTT.

The CDR3 DNA reads TGTGCCAGCATACCACAGGTGGCAACCTACGAGCAGTACTTC. This encodes CASIPQVATYEQYF. This chain joins TRBV7-8 and TRBJ2-7; tentatively, D is TRBD1 (5 bases). V dropped 7 bases and J dropped 2 bases, with 15 bases sitting between them. Germline loops: CDR1 SGHVS, CDR2 FQNEAQ. The CDR3 totals 14 residues. The complete variable domain, with remaining parts taken from reference TRBV7-8 and TRBJ2-7, reads GAGVSQSPRYKVAKRGQDVALRCDPISGHVSLFWYQQALGQGPEFLTYFQNEAQLDKSGLPSDRFFAERPEGSVSTLKIQRTQQEDSAVYLCASIPQVATYEQYFGPGTRLTVT.

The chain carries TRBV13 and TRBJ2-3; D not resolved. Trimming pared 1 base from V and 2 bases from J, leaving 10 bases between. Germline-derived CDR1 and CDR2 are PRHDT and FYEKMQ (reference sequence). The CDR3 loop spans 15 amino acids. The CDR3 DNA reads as TGTGCCAGCAGCTTAGAACCCGCCTCCACAGATACGCAGTATTTT. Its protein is CASSLEPASTDTQYF. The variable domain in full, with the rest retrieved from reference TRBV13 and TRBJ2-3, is AAGVIQSPRHLIKEKRETATLKCYPIPRHDTVYWYQQGPGQDPQFLISFYEKMQSDKGSIPDRFSAQQFSDYHSELNMSSLELGDSALYFCASSLEPASTDTQYFGPGTRLTVL.

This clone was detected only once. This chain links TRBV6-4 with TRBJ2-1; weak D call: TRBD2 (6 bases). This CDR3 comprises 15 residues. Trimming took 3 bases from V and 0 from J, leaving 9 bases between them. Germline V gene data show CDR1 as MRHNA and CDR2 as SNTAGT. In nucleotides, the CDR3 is TGTGCCAGCAGTGAGATAGCGGACTCCTACAATGAGCAGTTCTTC. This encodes CASSEIADSYNEQFF.

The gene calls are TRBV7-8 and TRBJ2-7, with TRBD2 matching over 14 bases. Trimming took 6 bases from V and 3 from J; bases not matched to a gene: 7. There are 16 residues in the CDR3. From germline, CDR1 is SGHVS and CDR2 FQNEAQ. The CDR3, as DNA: TGTGCCAGCAGGGCCACCGGGACTAGCGGGGGCTACGAGCAGTACTTC. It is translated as CASRATGTSGGYEQYF. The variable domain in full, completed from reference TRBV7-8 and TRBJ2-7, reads GAGVSQSPRYKVAKRGQDVALRCDPISGHVSLFWYQQALGQGPEFLTYFQNEAQLDKSGLPSDRFFAERPEGSVSTLKIQRTQQEDSAVYLCASRATGTSGGYEQYFGPGTRLTVT.

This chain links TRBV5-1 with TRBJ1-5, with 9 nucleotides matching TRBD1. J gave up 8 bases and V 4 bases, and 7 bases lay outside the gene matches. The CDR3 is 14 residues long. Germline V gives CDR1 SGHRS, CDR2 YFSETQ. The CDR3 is CASSPGQGQEPQHF. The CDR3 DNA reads TGCGCCAGCAGCCCAGGACAGGGGCAGGAGCCCCAGCATTTT.

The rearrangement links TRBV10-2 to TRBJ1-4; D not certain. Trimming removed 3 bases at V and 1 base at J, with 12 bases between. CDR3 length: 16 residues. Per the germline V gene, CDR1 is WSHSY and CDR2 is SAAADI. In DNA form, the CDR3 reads TGCGCCAGCAGTGACTTCTCAATGTTAACTAATGAAAAACTGTTTTTT. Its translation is CASSDFSMLTNEKLFF.

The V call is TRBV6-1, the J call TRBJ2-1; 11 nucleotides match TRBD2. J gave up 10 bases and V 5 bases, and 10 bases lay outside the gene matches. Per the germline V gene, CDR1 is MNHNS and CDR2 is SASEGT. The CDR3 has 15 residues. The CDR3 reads CASSSLAGGRKEQFF. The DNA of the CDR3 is TGTGCCAGCAGTTCCCTAGCGGGGGGCCGTAAAGAGCAGTTCTTC.

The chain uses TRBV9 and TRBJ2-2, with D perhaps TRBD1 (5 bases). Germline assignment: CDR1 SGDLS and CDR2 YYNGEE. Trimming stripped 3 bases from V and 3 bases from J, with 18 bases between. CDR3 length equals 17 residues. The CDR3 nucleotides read TGTGCCAGCAGCGGCGATGGGGCCACGGCGTACACCGGGGAGCTGTTTTTT. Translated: CASSGDGATAYTGELFF.

CDR3 protein: CASSIWEQREGNYGYTF. For the CDR3, the DNA is TGTGCCAGTAGTATCTGGGAGCAAAGGGAAGGAAACTATGGCTACACCTTC. The chain links TRBV19 to TRBJ1-2, with unresolved D. The CDR3 sequence is 17 residues long. Trimming pared 3 bases from V and 2 bases from J, leaving 19 bases between. Germline lookup yields CDR1 LNHDA and CDR2 SQIVND (reference sequence).

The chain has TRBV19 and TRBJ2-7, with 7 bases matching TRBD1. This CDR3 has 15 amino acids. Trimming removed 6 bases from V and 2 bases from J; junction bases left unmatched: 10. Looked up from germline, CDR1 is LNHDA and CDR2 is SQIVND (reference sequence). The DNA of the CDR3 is TGTGCCAGTAGCCTAGGGACAGCTTCCACCTACGAGCAGTACTTC. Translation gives CASSLGTASTYEQYF.

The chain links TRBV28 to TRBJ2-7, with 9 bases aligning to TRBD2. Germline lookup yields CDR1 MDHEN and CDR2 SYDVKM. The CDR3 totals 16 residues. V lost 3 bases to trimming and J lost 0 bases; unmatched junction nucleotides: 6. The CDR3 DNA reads TGTGCCAGCAGTTTTGCTGGCGGGAGGGCCTCCTACGAGCAGTACTTC. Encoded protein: CASSFAGGRASYEQYF.

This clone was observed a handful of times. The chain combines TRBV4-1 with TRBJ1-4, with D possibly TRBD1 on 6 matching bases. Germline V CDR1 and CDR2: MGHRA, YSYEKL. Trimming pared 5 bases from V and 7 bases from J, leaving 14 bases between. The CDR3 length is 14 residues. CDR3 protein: CASSSRGFGEKLFF. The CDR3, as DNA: TGCGCCAGCAGCTCCAGGGGATTCGGTGAAAAACTGTTTTTT.